The entry below describes one T cell receptor (beta chain). TCRdb's table, derived via immunoSEQ multiplex PCR, lists solely in-frame clones and lacks some. The repertoire consists of 40,000 or so clones, with around nine tenths occurring once and the leading ten covering 0.43%. These data belong to a study of T cell changes during pregnancy in multiple sclerosis. V dropped 7 bases and J dropped 9 bases, with 16 bases sitting between them. There are 13 residues in the CDR3. Germline V gene sequence: CDR1 MDHEN, CDR2 SYDVKM. This chain links TRBV28 with TRBJ1-5; the D is unclear. This TCR was recovered from a female donor with multiple sclerosis, enrolled in a pregnancy study. Sequenced here: CD4+ T cells from peripheral blood mononuclear cells, sampled in the third trimester of pregnancy. CDR3 nucleotides: TGTGCCAGCACCCCCGGGAGGGAGCCGCCCCAGCATTTT. Translating gives CASTPGREPPQHF.